These T cell receptor beta chains were read from a single sample in a study of cytomegalovirus exposure and HLA in healthy donors. TCRdb's table, derived via immunoSEQ multiplex PCR, lists solely in-frame clones and lacks some. The sample consists of about 160,000 clones, about 85% of them appearing once. Sequencing used PBMCs. These receptors came from a man aged 18 to 29 in good health and CMV-seropositive. CDR3s include the opening cysteine and the closing phenylalanine or tryptophan. D genes are given only for firm matches. Only part of the rows carry a size: once, few, many, or a class if the clone is expanded.

J gene	D gene	clone size	V gene	CDR3 protein	CDR3 DNA
TRBJ2-5	NA	NA	TRBV20-1	CSATIQETQYF	TGCAGTGCGACTATTCAAGAGACCCAGTACTTC
TRBJ2-7	TRBD2	few	TRBV6-5	CASSYSRGVAYEQYF	TGTGCCAGCAGTTACTCACGGGGGGTGGCCTACGAGCAGTACTTC
TRBJ2-7	NA	NA	TRBV4-2	CASSQENAGSYEQYF	TGTGCCAGCAGCCAAGAGAACGCAGGGTCCTACGAGCAGTACTTC
TRBJ2-1	TRBD2	few	TRBV4-3	CASSQEGGGSYNEQFF	TGCGCCAGCAGCCAAGAGGGGGGGGGCTCCTACAATGAGCAGTTCTTC
TRBJ2-2	NA	NA	TRBV15	CATSREAANTGELFF	TGTGCCACCAGCAGAGAGGCGGCGAACACCGGGGAGCTGTTTTTT
TRBJ1-1	NA	few	TRBV5-4	CAAGGVNTEAFF	TGTGCCGCCGGGGGAGTTAACACTGAAGCTTTCTTT
TRBJ2-7	NA	once	TRBV11-3	CASSTDNFNEQYF	TGTGCCAGCAGCACCGACAATTTCAACGAGCAGTACTTC
TRBJ2-3	TRBD1	NA	TRBV5-1	CASSFGTGNTDTQYF	TGCGCCAGCAGCTTTGGGACAGGGAACACAGATACGCAGTATTTT
TRBJ2-1	NA	once	TRBV7-6	CASSLATAVRNEQFF	TGTGCCAGCAGCTTAGCGACGGCGGTCCGCAATGAGCAGTTCTTC
TRBJ2-3	TRBD2	NA	TRBV6-1	CASSEFGTKTDTQYF	TGTGCCAGCAGTGAATTCGGGACTAAGACAGATACGCAGTATTTT
TRBJ2-7	NA	NA	TRBV6-1	CASRADSLSSYEQYF	TGTGCCAGCAGGGCCGACAGTCTGAGCTCCTACGAGCAGTACTTC
TRBJ2-7	NA	NA	TRBV27	CASSPRDTVRGRAYEQYF	TGTGCCAGCAGTCCACGGGACACGGTCCGAGGGAGAGCATACGAGCAGTACTTC
TRBJ2-1	TRBD1	NA	TRBV6-4	CASSDSGTGHNEQFF	TGTGCCAGCAGTGACTCCGGGACAGGGCACAATGAGCAGTTCTTC
TRBJ2-4	NA	NA	TRBV7-2	CASSQPLGRLKNIQYF	TGTGCCAGCAGCCAGCCCTTGGGCCGATTGAAAAACATTCAGTACTTC
TRBJ1-2	TRBD1	NA	TRBV5-1	CASSSTGTGNGYTF	TGCGCCAGCAGCTCCACCGGGACAGGGAATGGCTACACCTTC
TRBJ2-7	TRBD1	few	TRBV6-5	CASRPGQGGEQYF	TGTGCCAGCAGACCGGGACAGGGGGGCGAGCAGTACTTC
TRBJ1-4	NA	NA	TRBV6-1	CASSERPRGEKLFF	TGTGCCAGCAGTGAGCGCCCCCGGGGTGAAAAACTGTTTTTT
TRBJ1-2	NA	NA	TRBV29-1	CSVDQGTYGYTF	TGCAGCGTTGATCAGGGGACCTATGGCTACACCTTC
TRBJ2-1	TRBD1	few	TRBV6-1	CASSEALRQGGEGQFF	TGTGCCAGCAGTGAAGCGCTGAGACAGGGGGGGGAAGGGCAGTTCTTC
TRBJ1-1	TRBD1	NA	TRBV11-2	CASSQTGGPAFF	TGTGCCAGCAGCCAGACAGGGGGGCCAGCTTTCTTT
TRBJ1-6	NA	NA	TRBV9	CASSVGEGRKGTPLHF	TGTGCCAGCAGCGTAGGCGAGGGGAGGAAGGGGACACCCCTCCACTTT
TRBJ2-3	NA	NA	TRBV5-6	CASSLWPVTDTQYF	TGTGCCAGCAGCTTATGGCCCGTCACAGATACGCAGTATTTT
TRBJ2-7	TRBD2	few	TRBV25-1	CASSTSGGAYEQYF	TGTGCCAGCAGTACTAGCGGGGGGGCCTACGAGCAGTACTTC
TRBJ2-1	TRBD2	NA	TRBV6-4	CASSDLSGGTYNEQFF	TGTGCCAGCAGTGACCTGAGCGGGGGGACCTACAATGAGCAGTTCTTC
TRBJ2-3	TRBD2	few	TRBV6-1	CASSFLAGGTDTQYF	TGTGCCAGCAGTTTTTTAGCGGGGGGCACAGATACGCAGTATTTT
TRBJ2-2	NA	NA	TRBV7-2	CASSQALANTGELFF	TGTGCCAGCAGCCAGGCCCTCGCTAACACCGGGGAGCTGTTTTTT
TRBJ2-6	NA	NA	TRBV18	CASSPVGHLSGANGLTF	TGTGCCAGCTCCCCCGTGGGACACCTCTCTGGCGCCAACGGCCTGACTTTC
TRBJ2-7	NA	once	TRBV9	CASSVGGEEYEQYF	TGTGCCAGCAGCGTCGGTGGGGAGGAATACGAGCAGTACTTC
TRBJ1-2	NA	once	TRBV13	CASSLRRQGEGYTF	TGTGCCAGCAGCTTAAGGCGCCAGGGCGAGGGCTACACCTTC
TRBJ2-7	NA	once	TRBV6-5	CATRKGSYEQYF	TGTGCCACTCGTAAGGGGTCCTACGAGCAGTACTTC
TRBJ2-1	NA	NA	TRBV7-9	CASSSTGNHNEQFF	TGTGCCAGCAGCTCCACAGGGAACCACAATGAGCAGTTCTTC
TRBJ1-5	NA	once	TRBV5-6	CASSLGTHSNQPQHF	TGTGCCAGCAGCTTGGGGACACATAGCAATCAGCCCCAGCATTTT
TRBJ1-1	TRBD1	NA	TRBV18	CASSPGQGNTEAFF	TGTGCCAGCTCGCCCGGACAGGGTAACACTGAAGCTTTCTTT
TRBJ2-7	NA	NA	TRBV10-3	CAISGEGVYEQYF	TGTGCCATCAGTGGGGAGGGGGTCTACGAGCAGTACTTC
TRBJ1-2	NA	NA	TRBV7-2	CASSTNYFYGYTF	TGTGCCAGCAGCACCAACTACTTCTATGGCTACACCTTC
TRBJ1-1	NA	once	TRBV15	CATSRGEDYTEAFF	TGTGCCACCAGCAGGGGGGAGGATTACACTGAAGCTTTCTTT
TRBJ2-1	TRBD2	NA	TRBV18	CASSPPSASGGVHNEQFF	TGTGCCAGCTCACCACCGTCGGCTAGCGGGGGGGTGCACAATGAGCAGTTCTTC
TRBJ2-1	TRBD2	NA	TRBV11-1	CASSILRGAYNEQFF	TGTGCCAGCAGCATTTTGCGGGGGGCCTACAATGAGCAGTTCTTC
TRBJ1-1	TRBD1	NA	TRBV9	CASSPTGNNLNTEAFF	TGTGCCAGCAGCCCGACAGGGAATAATCTGAACACTGAAGCTTTCTTT
TRBJ2-1	NA	NA	TRBV27	CASSLGGRTYNEQFF	TGTGCCAGCAGTTTAGGAGGGAGGACCTACAATGAGCAGTTCTTC